Listed below are T cell receptor beta chains from one sample, sequenced in a study of T cells after yellow fever vaccination. TCRdb processed the 5' RACE reads anew with MiXCR; each CDR3 protein has one entry. The sample has around 50,000 distinct CDR3 sequences, 7% to 9% seen once. Sequenced here: CD8+ T cells sorted from PBMCs, sampled approximately 15 days after the first yellow fever vaccination. These receptors originate from a young man who received the YFV17D yellow fever vaccine. Both conserved end residues are part of each CDR3. D genes are given only for firm matches. For some rows the clone size is stated as once, few or many, or as a class when expanded; others skip it.

clone size	V gene	D gene	J gene	CDR3 protein	CDR3 DNA
-	TRBV4-1	-	TRBJ1-3	CASSPTQLRPAGNTIYF	TGCGCCAGCAGCCCCACCCAGCTCCGGCCTGCGGGAAACACCATATATTTT
many	TRBV2	-	TRBJ2-1	CASMRTAGDNEQFF	TGTGCCAGTATGCGGACGGCGGGCGACAATGAGCAGTTCTTC
many	TRBV12-3/TRBV12-4	TRBD1	TRBJ1-4	CASRQTGDEKLFF	TGTGCCAGCAGACAAACAGGGGATGAAAAACTGTTTTTT
many	TRBV7-8	-	TRBJ2-3	CASSPTRTRNTQYF	TGTGCCAGCAGCCCGACCCGGACCCGAAATACGCAGTATTTT
many	TRBV2	TRBD1	TRBJ1-1	CASRERRQGGTEAFF	TGTGCCAGCAGGGAGAGAAGACAGGGGGGCACTGAAGCTTTCTTT
many	TRBV15	-	TRBJ1-5	CATSVGSNQPQHF	TGTGCCACCAGCGTCGGGTCCAATCAGCCCCAGCATTTT
many	TRBV20-1	-	TRBJ1-2	CSAREPGGANYGYTF	TGCAGTGCTAGAGAGCCTGGTGGAGCCAACTATGGCTACACCTTC
few	TRBV11-2	TRBD2	TRBJ2-7	CASRPNYGGGLLGEQYF	TGTGCCAGCAGGCCAAACTACGGCGGGGGGTTATTAGGCGAGCAGTACTTC
many	TRBV28	TRBD2	TRBJ2-1	CASSLVGGGLYNEQFF	TGTGCCAGCAGTTTAGTCGGCGGGGGGCTCTACAATGAGCAGTTCTTC
many	TRBV7-3	TRBD2	TRBJ2-1	CASSQYNIAGDLDEQFF	TGTGCCAGCAGTCAGTATAATATAGCGGGGGATCTCGATGAGCAGTTCTTC
many	TRBV7-8	-	TRBJ2-6	CASSSSGSTVVSGANVLTF	TGTGCCAGCAGCTCTTCAGGGTCGACGGTCGTATCTGGGGCCAACGTCCTGACTTTC
few	TRBV19	-	TRBJ2-5	CARAKGPITQETQYF	TGTGCCAGGGCTAAGGGACCTATTACCCAAGAGACCCAGTACTTC
many	TRBV6-1	TRBD1	TRBJ2-3	CASSLTGVDTQYF	TGTGCCAGCAGCCTAACAGGGGTAGATACGCAGTATTTT
many	TRBV7-6	-	TRBJ2-3	CASIWVGDTQYF	TGTGCCAGCATCTGGGTTGGAGATACGCAGTATTTT
many	TRBV12-3/TRBV12-4	-	TRBJ1-3	CASTHPQSNTIYF	TGTGCCAGCACCCACCCCCAGTCAAACACCATATATTTT
-	TRBV6-5	-	TRBJ1-1	CASSYSRNLIQTVNTEAFF	TGTGCCAGCAGTTACTCGAGGAACTTGATACAGACAGTGAACACTGAAGCTTTCTTT
many	TRBV3-1	-	TRBJ2-1	CASSQESSRINEQFF	TGTGCCAGCAGCCAAGAGTCGTCTAGAATAAATGAGCAGTTCTTC
many	TRBV7-9	TRBD1	TRBJ2-1	CASSLGGQGTYNEQFF	TGTGCCAGCAGCTTAGGGGGACAGGGTACCTACAATGAGCAGTTCTTC
many	TRBV7-9	-	TRBJ1-1	CASSPLRTEAFF	TGTGCCAGCAGCCCCTTGCGCACTGAAGCTTTCTTT
many	TRBV12-3/TRBV12-4	-	TRBJ1-1	CASSFAGNTEAFF	TGTGCCAGCAGTTTTGCGGGCAACACTGAAGCTTTCTTT
many	TRBV12-3/TRBV12-4	-	TRBJ2-3	CASSPRDTQYF	TGTGCCAGCAGTCCAAGAGATACGCAGTATTTT
few	TRBV4-1	TRBD1	TRBJ1-5	CASSQGPGTGFYHQPQHF	TGCGCCAGCAGCCAAGGCCCCGGGACAGGGTTTTATCATCAGCCCCAGCATTTT
many	TRBV4-2	TRBD2	TRBJ2-1	CASSQDADGGFNEQFF	TGTGCCAGCAGCCAAGATGCAGACGGGGGGTTCAATGAGCAGTTCTTC
many	TRBV7-9	TRBD2	TRBJ2-1	CASSSRLAPTYNEQFF	TGTGCCAGCAGCTCCAGACTAGCGCCGACCTACAATGAGCAGTTCTTC
-	TRBV5-6	-	TRBJ2-1	CAMGPGLRCNEQFF	TGTGCCATGGGCCCCGGGCTCCGGTGCAATGAGCAGTTCTTC
many	TRBV7-9	-	TRBJ2-7	CASSLGAEEQYF	TGTGCCAGCAGCCTCGGGGCCGAAGAGCAGTACTTC
many	TRBV4-1	-	TRBJ2-1	CASSETLYNEQFF	TGCGCCAGCAGCGAGACTCTCTACAATGAGCAGTTCTTC
many	TRBV10-2	TRBD1	TRBJ1-5	CASRQGTGGTQPQHF	TGCGCCAGCAGACAAGGGACAGGGGGGACTCAGCCCCAGCATTTT